The clone carrying this TCR beta chain was observed at least ten times. Sample time point: longitudinal time-point 1 (baseline). Libraries used 2 million unsorted PBMCs kept frozen in RNAlater. This entry belongs to a study of neurological immune-mediated disorders. MiXCR, applied by TCRdb to the 5' RACE reads, yields one record per CDR3 protein. The sample consists of roughly 61,000 distinct CDR3 sequences, roughly 10% of them appearing once. In germline, CDR1 is LGHNA, CDR2 YSLEER. V was clipped by 1 base and J by 1 base, with 17 bases between them. The CDR3 is made up of 19 amino acids. The sample was PBMCs. This receptor was obtained from a male donor with HTLV-1-associated myelopathy (HAM/TSP). The chain is built from TRBV4-3 and TRBJ1-6; D might be TRBD1 (5 bases). CDR3 protein: CASSQVNRRPKSYNSPLHF. The CDR3, as DNA: TGCGCCAGCAGCCAAGTTAACAGGCGACCTAAGTCCTATAATTCACCCCTCCACTTT.